One and the same sample provided the 24 T cell receptor beta chains below, sequenced in a study of memory CD4+ T cells and cytomegalovirus serostatus. The sort gate was single viable CD3+CD4+CD8-CD45RO+ cells for memory CD4+ T cells. Generated by immunoSEQ multiplex PCR, the TCRdb table keeps only in-frame clones and is missing some. The table lists just under 65,000 clones, around 77% of them singletons. Specimen: memory CD4+ T cells from blood. These receptors were obtained from an adult in good health and CMV-seronegative.

This sequence joins TRBV6-6 and TRBJ1-5; 8 bases align to TRBD1. The CDR3 loop spans 16 amino acids. Germline CDR1 reads MNHNY; CDR2 reads SVGAGI (reference sequence). The J segment lost 4 bases and the V segment lost 4 bases, leaving 9 bases of the junction unmatched. CDR3 sequence reads: CASSSLGQGANQPQHF. Written as DNA, the CDR3 is TGTGCCAGCAGTTCCCTAGGGCAGGGGGCAAATCAGCCCCAGCATTTT.

V is TRBV7-8 and J is TRBJ2-4, with D possibly matching TRBD2 (5 bases). Trimming cost V 8 bases and J 3 bases, with 14 bases left between them. CDR3 length: 14 residues. From germline, CDR1 is SGHVS and CDR2 FQNEAQ. CDR3 residues: CASGGRGFKNIQYF. The CDR3 DNA is TGTGCCAGCGGTGGACGCGGGTTCAAAAACATTCAGTACTTC.

The J gene is TRBJ2-2, the V gene TRBV5-1; 8 positions agree with TRBD1. The CDR3 is made up of 16 amino acids. V trimming: 4 bases; J trimming: 7 bases; junction bases outside the gene matches: 12. CDR1 SGHRS and CDR2 YFSETQ come from the germline V gene. DNA for the CDR3: TGCGCCAGCAGCCAGCTCGGCCAGGGGGCGGTCGGGGAGCTGTTTTTT. It translates to CASSQLGQGAVGELFF.

The chain links TRBV27 to TRBJ1-5; TRBD1 agrees at 8 bases. This CDR3 region has 15 residues. From germline, CDR1 is MNHEY and CDR2 SMNVEV (reference sequence). V lost 2 bases, J lost 2 bases, and 2 bases stayed unmatched. Here the CDR3 DNA reads TGTGCCAGCAGTTTAATGACAGGGGGCAATCAGCCCCAGCATTTT. Translated, it gives CASSLMTGGNQPQHF.

The rearrangement links TRBV6-1 to TRBJ2-1, with 12 bases aligning to TRBD2. This CDR3 spans 15 amino acids. V lost 6 bases and J lost 7; bases outside the gene matches: 7. CDR1 is MNHNS, CDR2 SASEGT, per germline. In DNA, the CDR3 is TGTGCCAGCAGGATGACTAGCGGGAGTGGTAATGAGCAGTTCTTC. It translates to CASRMTSGSGNEQFF.

V usage is TRBV7-8 and J usage is TRBJ2-1; either TRBD1 or TRBD2 may fit D (5 bases each). The CDR3 spans 16 residues. V lost 1 base to trimming and J lost 5 bases, with 15 bases between them. Germline V gene lookup returns CDR1 SGHVS and CDR2 FQNEAQ. The chain's CDR3 is CASSLGGNRGHNEQFF. CDR3 DNA sequence: TGTGCCAGCAGCTTAGGGGGGAACAGAGGGCACAATGAGCAGTTCTTC.

This clone was picked up a small number of times. The chain couples TRBV5-1 to TRBJ2-1, with D possibly called TRBD1 or TRBD2 (5 bases each). The CDR3 is 17 amino acids. Germline assignment: CDR1 SGHRS and CDR2 YFSETQ. Trimming removed 2 bases from V and 6 bases from J, with 21 bases in between. Here the CDR3 reads CASSFPRDGTGTNEQFF. The CDR3 DNA sequence: TGCGCCAGCAGCTTCCCAAGGGACGGAACCGGAACCAATGAGCAGTTCTTC.

This chain links TRBV5-1 with TRBJ1-3; 7 nucleotides agree with TRBD1. This CDR3 contains 15 residues. V was pared by 3 bases and J by 1 base, with 4 bases of the junction left unmatched. Germline V gene sequence: CDR1 SGHRS, CDR2 YFSETQ. The CDR3 reads CASSYSGGSGNTIYF. CDR3 coding DNA: TGCGCCAGCAGCTACTCAGGGGGATCTGGAAACACCATATATTTT.

CDR3 nucleotides: TGTGCCAGTAGGACAGGCGGCGGGGCTTATGGCTACACCTTC. Translated: CASRTGGGAYGYTF. The genes are TRBV19 and TRBJ1-2; TRBD1 is a possible D gene (6 bases). CDR3 length equals 14 residues. Germline V gene sequence: CDR1 LNHDA, CDR2 SQIVND (reference sequence). V gave up 6 bases and J gave up 5 bases, with 16 bases separating them.

The genes are TRBV28 and TRBJ2-5, with 8 bases identical to TRBD1. After removal of 8 bases from V and 2 bases from J, the junction contained 1 base not matched to a gene. Germline lookup yields CDR1 MDHEN and CDR2 SYDVKM. The CDR3 contains 12 residues. The CDR3 protein is CASHRGQETQYF. CDR3 bases: TGTGCCAGCCACAGGGGGCAAGAGACCCAGTACTTC. The full variable domain, rest sourced from reference TRBV28 and TRBJ2-5, is DVKVTQSSRYLVKRTGEKVFLECVQDMDHENMFWYRQDPGLGLRLIYFSYDVKMKEKGDIPEGYSVSREKKERFSLILESASTNQTSMYLCASHRGQETQYFGPGTRLLVL.

The rearrangement joins TRBV5-8 to TRBJ1-2; tentative D call: TRBD1 (5 bases). The CDR3 is made up of 13 amino acids. Germline V gene data show CDR1 as SGHTS and CDR2 as YDEGEE. Trimming stripped 5 bases from V and 4 bases from J, with 12 bases between. The CDR3 here is CASSLDSFYGYTF. The CDR3, as DNA: TGTGCCAGCAGTCTTGACAGCTTCTATGGCTACACCTTC.

This clone was observed once. V and J are TRBV6-1 and TRBJ2-7; 10 nucleotides agree with TRBD1. Trimming cost V 6 bases and J 5 bases; bases outside gene matches: 10. Looked up from germline, CDR1 is MNHNS and CDR2 is SASEGT. The CDR3 extends over 15 amino acids. The CDR3 sequence is CASRDPTGGFNEQYF. In DNA, the CDR3 is TGTGCCAGCAGGGACCCGACAGGGGGCTTCAACGAGCAGTACTTC.

The chain recombines TRBV6-5 with TRBJ1-1; D ambiguous. Trimming took off 2 bases at V and 3 bases at J, with 13 bases between the two ends. The germline V gene has CDR1 MNHEY and CDR2 SVGAGI. The CDR3 contains 15 residues. CDR3: CASSYRQPRDTEAFF. CDR3 bases: TGTGCCAGCAGTTACCGGCAACCGAGGGACACTGAAGCTTTCTTT.

J is TRBJ2-5 and V is TRBV2, with TRBD1 matching 9 bases. V lost 6 bases and J lost 4; bases outside the gene matches: 3. CDR1 is SNHLY, CDR2 FYNNEI, per germline. The CDR3 length is 13 residues. The CDR3 DNA sequence: TGTGCCAGCAGGGGACAGGGAAGAGAGACCCAGTACTTC. This codes for CASRGQGRETQYF.

This clone was observed a handful of times. The V call is TRBV7-9, the J call TRBJ1-1; 7 bases are shared with TRBD1. The ends lost 5 bases at V and 4 bases at J; junction bases unmatched: 7. The CDR3 contains 14 residues. Per germline, CDR1 SEHNR and CDR2 FQNEAQ (reference sequence). The CDR3 coding sequence is TGTGCCAGCAGCCAGCGGGACAGAGGCACTGAAGCTTTCTTT. This translates into CASSQRDRGTEAFF.

The V call is TRBV7-9, the J call TRBJ2-7; D tentatively reads TRBD1 or TRBD2 (5 bases each). This CDR3 has 13 residues. The V and J ends lost 6 bases and 5 bases respectively, with 14 bases between them. Germline V lookup: CDR1 SEHNR, CDR2 FQNEAQ (reference sequence). The CDR3, as DNA: TGTGCCAGCAGTCCCAAGGGACCGGACGAGCAGTACTTC. This sequence encodes CASSPKGPDEQYF.

By share of the sample, this clone is medium-sized. V is TRBV19 and J is TRBJ1-1, with D perhaps TRBD1 (6 bases). This CDR3 spans 13 amino acids. Between the trimmed V and J ends, which lost 5 bases and 0 bases, there was a span of 7 bases. From germline, CDR1 is LNHDA and CDR2 SQIVND (reference sequence). The CDR3 coding sequence is TGTGCCAGTAGTGGACAGATGAACACTGAAGCTTTCTTT. Protein product: CASSGQMNTEAFF. Based on the CDR3 plus reference TRBV19 and TRBJ1-1, the full variable domain is DGGITQSPKYLFRKEGQNVTLSCEQNLNHDAMYWYRQDPGQGLRLIYYSQIVNDFQKGDIAEGYSVSREKKESFPLTVTSAQKNPTAFYLCASSGQMNTEAFFGQGTRLTVV.

The V call is TRBV11-2, the J call TRBJ1-2; no clear D gene. Germline CDR1 SGHAT, CDR2 FQNNGV. The germline V and J ends were trimmed by 4 bases and 1 base, with 4 bases remaining between them. The CDR3 runs to 12 residues. The DNA for the CDR3 is TGTGCCAGCAGCTCCAGTAACTATGGCTACACCTTC. Translated, it gives CASSSSNYGYTF.

V gene TRBV7-2 combines with J gene TRBJ2-5; 14 nucleotides agree with TRBD2. The trim removed 8 bases at V and 1 base at J, leaving 3 bases unmatched. CDR3 length: 15 amino acids. Germline V gives CDR1 SGHTA, CDR2 FQGNSA. The CDR3 is CASGGLAGGQETQYF. The CDR3 DNA is TGTGCCAGCGGCGGACTAGCGGGAGGCCAAGAGACCCAGTACTTC.

Note on this clone: Other nucleotide sequences in the sample specify the same CDR3. The V gene is TRBV29-1, the J gene TRBJ2-3, with 10 bases identical to TRBD1. Germline CDR1 is SQVTM and CDR2 is ANQGSEA. Trimming cost V 5 bases and J 2 bases; bases outside gene matches: 1. The CDR3 spans 13 residues. The CDR3 nucleotides read TGCAGCGTTAGACAGGGGGCCACAGATACGCAGTATTTT. This sequence encodes CSVRQGATDTQYF.

This clone was seen a few times. J is TRBJ1-2 and V is TRBV18; 7 bases fit TRBD1. V shed 5 bases and J 7 bases; nucleotides not matched to a gene: 10. Germline V gene sequence: CDR1 KGHSH, CDR2 LQKENI. The CDR3 runs 14 residues. This chain's CDR3 is CASSATGESLGYTF. The CDR3 bases are TGTGCCAGCTCAGCTACAGGGGAGTCCCTTGGCTACACCTTC.

The gene calls are TRBV19 and TRBJ1-5; the match to TRBD1 covers 8 bases. This CDR3 region has 15 residues. The ends lost 0 bases at V and 7 bases at J; junction bases unmatched: 5. Germline V CDR1 and CDR2: LNHDA, SQIVND (reference sequence). The CDR3 loop is CASSIDPRGRQPQHF. DNA for the CDR3: TGTGCCAGTAGTATAGATCCCAGGGGGCGACAGCCCCAGCATTTT.

The chain uses TRBV28 and TRBJ2-6, with D hard to call. This CDR3 comprises 13 residues. V dropped 6 bases and J dropped 3 bases, with 6 bases sitting between them. CDR1 and CDR2 from the germline V gene are MDHEN and SYDVKM. CDR3 nucleotides: TGTGCCAGCAGCACCAATGGGGCCAACGTCCTGACTTTC. Residues: CASSTNGANVLTF.

The rearrangement links TRBV4-1 to TRBJ2-1; D might be TRBD1 (6 bases). The length of the CDR3 is 17 residues. Germline V lookup: CDR1 MGHRA, CDR2 YSYEKL. The V end lost 3 bases, the J end lost 7 bases, and 22 bases lay between the germline ends. In DNA, the CDR3 is TGCGCCAGCAGCCACCCCAGTGGCAGGGGCTTGAAGAATGAGCAGTTCTTC. This codes for CASSHPSGRGLKNEQFF.